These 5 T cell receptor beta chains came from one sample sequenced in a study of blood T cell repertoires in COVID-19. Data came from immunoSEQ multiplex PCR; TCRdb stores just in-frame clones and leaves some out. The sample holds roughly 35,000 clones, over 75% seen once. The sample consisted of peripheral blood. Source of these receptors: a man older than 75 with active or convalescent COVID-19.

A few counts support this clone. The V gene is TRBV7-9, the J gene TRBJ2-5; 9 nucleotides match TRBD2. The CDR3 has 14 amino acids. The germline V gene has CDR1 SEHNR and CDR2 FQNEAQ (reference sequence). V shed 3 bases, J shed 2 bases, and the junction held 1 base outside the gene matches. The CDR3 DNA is TGTGCCAGCAGCTTCCTAGCGGGGCAAGAGACCCAGTACTTC. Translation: CASSFLAGQETQYF.

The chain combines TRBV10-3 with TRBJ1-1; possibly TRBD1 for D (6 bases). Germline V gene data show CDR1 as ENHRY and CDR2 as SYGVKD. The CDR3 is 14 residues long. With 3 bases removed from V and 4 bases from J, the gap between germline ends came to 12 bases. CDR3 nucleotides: TGTGCCATCAGTGAACAGGGTATCATCACTGAAGCTTTCTTT. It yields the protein CAISEQGIITEAFF.

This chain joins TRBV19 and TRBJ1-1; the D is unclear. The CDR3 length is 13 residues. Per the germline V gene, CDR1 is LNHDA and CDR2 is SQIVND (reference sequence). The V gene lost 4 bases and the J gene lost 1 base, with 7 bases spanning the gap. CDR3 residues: CASSTTSNTEAFF. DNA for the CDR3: TGTGCCAGTAGTACCACATCGAACACTGAAGCTTTCTTT.

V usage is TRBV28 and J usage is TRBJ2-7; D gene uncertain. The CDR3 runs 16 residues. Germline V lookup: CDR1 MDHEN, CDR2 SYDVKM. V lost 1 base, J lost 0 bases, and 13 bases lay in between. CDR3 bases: TGTGCCAGCAGTTTATTTTGGGCAACGAGCTCCTACGAGCAGTACTTC. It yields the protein CASSLFWATSSYEQYF. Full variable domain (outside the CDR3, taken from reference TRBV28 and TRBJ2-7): DVKVTQSSRYLVKRTGEKVFLECVQDMDHENMFWYRQDPGLGLRLIYFSYDVKMKEKGDIPEGYSVSREKKERFSLILESASTNQTSMYLCASSLFWATSSYEQYFGPGTRLTVT.

CDR3 region: CATSSPLGGHSNYGYTF. DNA of the CDR3: TGTGCCACCAGCAGTCCCTTGGGGGGGCATTCTAACTATGGCTACACCTTC. V and J are TRBV15 and TRBJ1-2; D is perhaps TRBD1 (6 bases). The CDR3 sequence is 17 residues long. Germline V lookup: CDR1 LNHNV, CDR2 YYDKDF (reference sequence). Trimming stripped 3 bases from V and 0 bases from J, with 17 bases between.